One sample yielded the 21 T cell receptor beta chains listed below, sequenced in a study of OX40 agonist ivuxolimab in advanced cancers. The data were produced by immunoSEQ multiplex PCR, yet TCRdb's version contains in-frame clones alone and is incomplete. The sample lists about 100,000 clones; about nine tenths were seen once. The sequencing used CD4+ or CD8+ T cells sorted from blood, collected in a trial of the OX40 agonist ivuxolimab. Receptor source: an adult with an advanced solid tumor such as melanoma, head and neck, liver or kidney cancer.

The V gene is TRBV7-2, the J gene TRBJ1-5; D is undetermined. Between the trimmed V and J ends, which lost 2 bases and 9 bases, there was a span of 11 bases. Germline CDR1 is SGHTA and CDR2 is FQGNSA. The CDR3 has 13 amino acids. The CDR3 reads CASSLTPRRPQHF. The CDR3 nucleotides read TGTGCCAGCAGCTTAACTCCAAGAAGGCCCCAGCATTTT. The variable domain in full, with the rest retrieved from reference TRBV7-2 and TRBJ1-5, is GAGVSQSPSNKVTEKGKDVELRCDPISGHTALYWYRQSLGQGLEFLIYFQGNSAPDKSGLPSDRFSAERTGGSVSTLTIQRTQQEDSAVYLCASSLTPRRPQHFGDGTRLSIL.

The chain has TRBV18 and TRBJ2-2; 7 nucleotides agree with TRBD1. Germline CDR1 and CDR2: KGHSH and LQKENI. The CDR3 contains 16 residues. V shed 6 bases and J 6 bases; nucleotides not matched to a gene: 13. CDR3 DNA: TGTGCCAGCTCGATAAACAGGGGAACCTGGGCCGGGGAGCTGTTTTTT. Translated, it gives CASSINRGTWAGELFF.

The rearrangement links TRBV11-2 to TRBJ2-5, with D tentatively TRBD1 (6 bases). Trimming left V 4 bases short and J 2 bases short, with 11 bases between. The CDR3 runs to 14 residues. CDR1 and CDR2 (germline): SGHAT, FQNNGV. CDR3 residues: CASSSYRAQETQYF. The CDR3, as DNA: TGTGCCAGCAGCTCCTACAGGGCACAAGAGACCCAGTACTTC.

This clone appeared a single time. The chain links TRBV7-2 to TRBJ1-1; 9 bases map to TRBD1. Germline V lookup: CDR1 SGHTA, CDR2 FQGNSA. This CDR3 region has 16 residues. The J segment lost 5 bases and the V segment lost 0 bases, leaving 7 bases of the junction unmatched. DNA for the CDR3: TGTGCCAGCAGCTTAGCAGGGACAGGGTGGCGAACTGAAGCTTTCTTT. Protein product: CASSLAGTGWRTEAFF.

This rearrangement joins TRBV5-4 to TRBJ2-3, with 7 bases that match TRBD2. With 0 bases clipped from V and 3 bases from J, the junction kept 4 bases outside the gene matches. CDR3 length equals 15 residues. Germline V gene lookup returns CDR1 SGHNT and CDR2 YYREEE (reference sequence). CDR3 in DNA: TGTGCCAGCAGCTTGGGGCTGGGGGGGACAGATACGCAGTATTTT. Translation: CASSLGLGGTDTQYF.

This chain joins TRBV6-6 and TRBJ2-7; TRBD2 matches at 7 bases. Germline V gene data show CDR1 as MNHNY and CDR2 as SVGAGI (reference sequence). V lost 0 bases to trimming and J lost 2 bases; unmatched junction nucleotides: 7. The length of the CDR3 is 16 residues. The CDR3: CASSYSRASGAYEQYF. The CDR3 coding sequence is TGTGCCAGCAGTTACTCGAGGGCTAGCGGAGCCTACGAGCAGTACTTC.

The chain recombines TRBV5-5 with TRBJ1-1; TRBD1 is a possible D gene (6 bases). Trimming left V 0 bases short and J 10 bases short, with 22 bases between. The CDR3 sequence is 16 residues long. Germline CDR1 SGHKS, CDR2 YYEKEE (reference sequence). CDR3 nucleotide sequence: TGTGCCAGCAGCTTGGGGACACCGGGACACAAGGTTTCAGCTTTCTTT. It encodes CASSLGTPGHKVSAFF.

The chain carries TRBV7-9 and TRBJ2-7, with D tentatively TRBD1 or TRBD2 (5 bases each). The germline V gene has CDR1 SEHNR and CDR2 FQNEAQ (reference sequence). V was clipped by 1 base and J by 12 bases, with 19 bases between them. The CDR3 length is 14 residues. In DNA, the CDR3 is TGTGCCAGCAGCTTAGAAGTCGGGACCTCTCTTCTGTACTTC. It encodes CASSLEVGTSLLYF.

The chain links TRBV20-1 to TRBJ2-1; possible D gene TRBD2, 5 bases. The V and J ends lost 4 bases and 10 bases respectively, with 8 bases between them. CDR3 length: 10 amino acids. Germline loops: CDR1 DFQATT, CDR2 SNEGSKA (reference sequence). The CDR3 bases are TGCAGTGCTAACGGGATAGAGCAGTTCTTC. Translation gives CSANGIEQFF.

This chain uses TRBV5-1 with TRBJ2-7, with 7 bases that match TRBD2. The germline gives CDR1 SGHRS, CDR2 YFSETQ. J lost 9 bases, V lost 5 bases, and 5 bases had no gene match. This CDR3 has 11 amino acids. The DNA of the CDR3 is TGCGCCAGCAGGGGGGGGAACGTGCAGTACTTC. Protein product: CASRGGNVQYF.

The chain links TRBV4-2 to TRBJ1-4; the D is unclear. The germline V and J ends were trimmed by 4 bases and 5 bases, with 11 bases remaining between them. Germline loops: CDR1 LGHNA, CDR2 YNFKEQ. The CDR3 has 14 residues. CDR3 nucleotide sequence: TGTGCCAGCAGCCTAGAACCGACCAATGAAAAACTGTTTTTT. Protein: CASSLEPTNEKLFF.

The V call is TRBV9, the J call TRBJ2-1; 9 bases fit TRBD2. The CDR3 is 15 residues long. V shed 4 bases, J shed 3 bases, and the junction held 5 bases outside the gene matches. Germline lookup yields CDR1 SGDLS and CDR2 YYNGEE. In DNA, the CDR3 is TGTGCCAGCAGCCTTGGGACTAGCTACTACAATGAGCAGTTCTTC. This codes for CASSLGTSYYNEQFF.

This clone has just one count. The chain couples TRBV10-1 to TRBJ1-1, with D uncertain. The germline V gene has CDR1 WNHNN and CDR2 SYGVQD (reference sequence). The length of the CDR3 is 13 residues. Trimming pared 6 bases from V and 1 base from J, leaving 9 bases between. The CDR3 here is CASSAAPNTEAFF. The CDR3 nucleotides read TGCGCCAGCAGCGCGGCACCGAACACTGAAGCTTTCTTT.

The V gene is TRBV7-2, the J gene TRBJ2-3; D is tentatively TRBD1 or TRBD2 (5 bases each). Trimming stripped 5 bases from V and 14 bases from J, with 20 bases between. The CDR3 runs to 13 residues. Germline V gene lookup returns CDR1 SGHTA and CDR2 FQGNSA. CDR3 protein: CASSLKGTLYLYF. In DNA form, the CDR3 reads TGTGCCAGCAGCCTGAAGGGGACGCTATATCTGTATTTT.

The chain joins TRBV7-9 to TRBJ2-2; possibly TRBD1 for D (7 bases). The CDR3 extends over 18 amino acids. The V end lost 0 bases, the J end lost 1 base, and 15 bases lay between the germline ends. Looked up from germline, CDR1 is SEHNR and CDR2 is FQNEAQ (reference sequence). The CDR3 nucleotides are TGTGCCAGCAGCTTAGCCGCAGGGGGGTCCAAGAACACCGGGGAGCTGTTTTTT. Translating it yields CASSLAAGGSKNTGELFF.

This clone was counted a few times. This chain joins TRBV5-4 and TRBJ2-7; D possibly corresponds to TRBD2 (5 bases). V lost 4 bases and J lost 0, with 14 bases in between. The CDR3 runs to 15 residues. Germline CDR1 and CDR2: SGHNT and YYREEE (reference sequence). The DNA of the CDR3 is TGTGCCAGCAGCGTCACGCGAGGGTACTCCTACGAGCAGTACTTC. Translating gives CASSVTRGYSYEQYF.

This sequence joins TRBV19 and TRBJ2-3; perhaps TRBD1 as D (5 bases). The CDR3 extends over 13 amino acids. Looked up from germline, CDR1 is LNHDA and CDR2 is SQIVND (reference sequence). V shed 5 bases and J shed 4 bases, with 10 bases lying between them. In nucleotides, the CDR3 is TGTGCCAGTAGTGGACAAGGGGCAGATACGCAGTATTTT. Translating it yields CASSGQGADTQYF. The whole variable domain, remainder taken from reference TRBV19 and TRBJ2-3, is DGGITQSPKYLFRKEGQNVTLSCEQNLNHDAMYWYRQDPGQGLRLIYYSQIVNDFQKGDIAEGYSVSREKKESFPLTVTSAQKNPTAFYLCASSGQGADTQYFGPGTRLTVL.

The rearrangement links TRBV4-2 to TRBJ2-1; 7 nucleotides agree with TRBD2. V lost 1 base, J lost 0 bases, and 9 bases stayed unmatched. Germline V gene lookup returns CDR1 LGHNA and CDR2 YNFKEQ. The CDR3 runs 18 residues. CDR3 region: CASSQGDGRADSYNEQFF. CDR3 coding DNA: TGTGCCAGCAGCCAAGGGGATGGGAGGGCCGACTCCTACAATGAGCAGTTCTTC.

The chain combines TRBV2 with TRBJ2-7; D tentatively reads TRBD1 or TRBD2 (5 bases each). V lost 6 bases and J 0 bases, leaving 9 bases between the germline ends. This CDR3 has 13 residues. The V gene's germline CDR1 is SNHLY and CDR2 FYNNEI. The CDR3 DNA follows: TGTGCCAGCAGGGGGGACGGCTCCTACGAGCAGTACTTC. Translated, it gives CASRGDGSYEQYF. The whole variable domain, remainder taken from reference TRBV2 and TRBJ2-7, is EPEVTQTPSHQVTQMGQEVILRCVPISNHLYFYWYRQILGQKVEFLVSFYNNEISEKSEIFDDQFSVERPDGSNFTLKIRSTKLEDSAMYFCASRGDGSYEQYFGPGTRLTVT.

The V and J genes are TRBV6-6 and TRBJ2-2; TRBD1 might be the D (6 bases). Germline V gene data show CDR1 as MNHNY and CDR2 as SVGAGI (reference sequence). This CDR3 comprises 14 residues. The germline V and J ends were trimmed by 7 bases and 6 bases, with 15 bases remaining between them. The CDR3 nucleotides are TGTGCCAGCAACCAGGGGCGTGGGTCCGGGGAGCTGTTTTTT. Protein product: CASNQGRGSGELFF.

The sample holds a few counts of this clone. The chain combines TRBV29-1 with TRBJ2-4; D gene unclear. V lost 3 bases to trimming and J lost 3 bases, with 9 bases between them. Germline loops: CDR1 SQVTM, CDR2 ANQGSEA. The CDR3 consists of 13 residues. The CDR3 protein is CSVEWSVKNIQYF. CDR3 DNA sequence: TGCAGCGTTGAGTGGTCCGTCAAAAACATTCAGTACTTC. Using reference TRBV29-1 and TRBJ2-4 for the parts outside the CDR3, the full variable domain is SAVISQKPSRDICQRGTSLTIQCQVDSQVTMMFWYRQQPGQSLTLIATANQGSEATYESGFVIDKFPISRPNLTFSTLTVSNMSPEDSSIYLCSVEWSVKNIQYFGAGTRLSVL.